This T cell receptor (beta chain) was sequenced during a study of cytomegalovirus exposure and HLA in healthy donors. At the level of the study: The study placed approximately 81% of its 398 genotyped donors in the Caucasian-associated ancestry cluster. General study points: Earlier results showed most TCR beta V segments being productive about 90% or about 30% of the time.

The CDR3 is 13 residues long. Germline CDR1 is WNHNN and CDR2 is SYGVQD (reference sequence). V shed 3 bases, J shed 4 bases, and the junction held 2 bases outside the gene matches. As regards this clone: Its antigen is unidentified.

Primers: 60 Vbeta forward and 13 Jbeta reverse. Assay used: immunoSEQ multiplex PCR; TCRdb lists only in-frame clones, some missing. Of 90,000 to 120,000 clones listed, approximately 70% are singletons. This sequence originates from a man in his forties in good health and CMV-seropositive. V usage is TRBV10-1 and J usage is TRBJ1-2, with 7 bases that match TRBD1. The sample comprised PBMCs. Here the CDR3 DNA reads TGCGCCAGCAGTGAAGCAGGGGGCTATGGCTACACCTTC. This codes for CASSEAGGYGYTF.